This T cell receptor beta chain emerged from a study of cytomegalovirus exposure and HLA in healthy donors. Study background: Findings of an earlier analysis included roughly 110 million unique TCR beta sequences from 200 million or so T cells.

Both 60 Vbeta primers and 13 Jbeta primers went into the PCR. Data came from immunoSEQ multiplex PCR; TCRdb stores just in-frame clones and leaves some out. The table shows under 250,000 clones, with just over 75% occurring only once. General observations from the study: Follow-up analysis found HLA locus-dependent TCR association rates, highest for DRB1 and lowest for HLA-C. Prior analysis indicated that the majority of TCR beta V segments exhibited productivity approximately 90% or approximately 30% of the time. Sequencing likely caused a cluster of highly shared sequence variants.

Only one count was recorded for this clone. No antigen is known for it. Trimming at V came to 4 bases and at J to 8 bases, leaving 6 bases not matched to a gene. The CDR3 runs 14 residues. CDR1 and CDR2 (germline): SGHDN, FVKESK. The sequence came from a man aged 25 to 40 in good health and CMV-seronegative. The chain is built from TRBV14 and TRBJ2-1; 9 positions agree with TRBD1. Sequencing was performed on PBMCs. The CDR3 DNA sequence: TGTGCCAGCAGCCGAAGGGACAGGGCAGATGAGCAGTTCTTC. Its translation is CASSRRDRADEQFF.